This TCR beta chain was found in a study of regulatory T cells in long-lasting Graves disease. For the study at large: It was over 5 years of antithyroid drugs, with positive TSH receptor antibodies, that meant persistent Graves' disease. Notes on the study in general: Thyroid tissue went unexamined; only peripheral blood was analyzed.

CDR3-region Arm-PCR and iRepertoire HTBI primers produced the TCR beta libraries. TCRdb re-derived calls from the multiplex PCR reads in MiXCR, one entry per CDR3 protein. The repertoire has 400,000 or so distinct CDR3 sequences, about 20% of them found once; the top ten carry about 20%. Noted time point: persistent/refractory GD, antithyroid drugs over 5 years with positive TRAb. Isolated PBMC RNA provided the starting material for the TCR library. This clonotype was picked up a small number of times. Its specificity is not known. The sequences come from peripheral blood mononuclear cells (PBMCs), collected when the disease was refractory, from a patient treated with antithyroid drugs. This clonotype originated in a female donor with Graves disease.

CDR3 sequence (DNA): TGTGCCAGCAGCTCTGACGGACTAGCGGGAGCCGAGACCCAGTACTTC. Its translation: CASSSDGLAGAETQYF. The chain is built from TRBV7-9 and TRBJ2-5; 13 nucleotides align to TRBD2. The CDR3 contains 16 residues. The trim removed 4 bases at V and 5 bases at J, leaving 7 bases unmatched. The germline CDR1 and CDR2 sequences are SEHNR and FQNEAQ (reference sequence).